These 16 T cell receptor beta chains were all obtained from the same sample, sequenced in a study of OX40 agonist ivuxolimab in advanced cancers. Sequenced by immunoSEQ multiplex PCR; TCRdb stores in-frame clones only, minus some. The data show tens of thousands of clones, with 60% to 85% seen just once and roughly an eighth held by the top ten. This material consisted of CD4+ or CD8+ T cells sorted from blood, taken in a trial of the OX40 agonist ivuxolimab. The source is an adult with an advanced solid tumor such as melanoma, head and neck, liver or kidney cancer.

The CDR3 protein is CASSSAGTSGSGYF. Here the CDR3 DNA reads TGTGCCAGCAGTTCAGCCGGGACTAGCGGGAGTGGGTACTTC. The chain employs TRBV6-5 and TRBJ2-7; 14 nucleotides agree with TRBD2. V shed 4 bases, J shed 12 bases, and the junction held 8 bases outside the gene matches. Germline lookup yields CDR1 MNHEY and CDR2 SVGAGI. The CDR3 loop spans 14 amino acids.

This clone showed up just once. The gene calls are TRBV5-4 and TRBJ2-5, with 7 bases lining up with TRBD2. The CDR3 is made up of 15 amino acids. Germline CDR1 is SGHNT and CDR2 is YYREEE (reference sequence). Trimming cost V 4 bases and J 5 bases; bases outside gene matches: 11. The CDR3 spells CASSPRAGTGETQYF. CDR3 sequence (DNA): TGTGCCAGCAGCCCCAGAGCGGGAACGGGGGAGACCCAGTACTTC.

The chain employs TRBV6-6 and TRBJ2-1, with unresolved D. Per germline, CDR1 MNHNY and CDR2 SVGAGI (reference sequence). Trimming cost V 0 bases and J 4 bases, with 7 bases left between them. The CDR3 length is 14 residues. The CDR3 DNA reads TGTGCCAGCAGTTACTCGAAGGGATACAATGAGCAGTTCTTC. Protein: CASSYSKGYNEQFF.

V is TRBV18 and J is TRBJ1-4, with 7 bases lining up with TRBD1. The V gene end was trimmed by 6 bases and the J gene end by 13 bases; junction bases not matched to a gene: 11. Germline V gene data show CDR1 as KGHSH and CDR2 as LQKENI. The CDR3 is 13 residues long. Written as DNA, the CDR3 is TGTGCCAGCTCTCGGGACAGCTCCGTAGGACTGTTTTTT. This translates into CASSRDSSVGLFF.

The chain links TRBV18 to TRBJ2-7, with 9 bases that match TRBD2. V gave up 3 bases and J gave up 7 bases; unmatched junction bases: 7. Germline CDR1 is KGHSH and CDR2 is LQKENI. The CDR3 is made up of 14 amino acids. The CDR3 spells CASSPGLAYGEQYF. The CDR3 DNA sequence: TGTGCCAGCTCACCGGGACTAGCTTATGGGGAGCAGTACTTC.

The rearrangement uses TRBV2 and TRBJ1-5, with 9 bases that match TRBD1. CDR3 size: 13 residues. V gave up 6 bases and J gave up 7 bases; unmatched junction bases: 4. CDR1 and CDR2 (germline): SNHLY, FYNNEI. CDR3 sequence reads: CASRDRGAQPQHF. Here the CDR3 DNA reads TGTGCCAGCAGAGACAGGGGGGCCCAGCCCCAGCATTTT.

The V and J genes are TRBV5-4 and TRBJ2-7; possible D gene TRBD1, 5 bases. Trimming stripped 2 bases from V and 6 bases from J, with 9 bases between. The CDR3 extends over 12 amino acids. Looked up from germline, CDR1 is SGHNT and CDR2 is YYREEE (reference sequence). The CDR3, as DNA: TGTGCCAGCAGCTTTGGGCAGGGCGAGCAGTACTTC. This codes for CASSFGQGEQYF.

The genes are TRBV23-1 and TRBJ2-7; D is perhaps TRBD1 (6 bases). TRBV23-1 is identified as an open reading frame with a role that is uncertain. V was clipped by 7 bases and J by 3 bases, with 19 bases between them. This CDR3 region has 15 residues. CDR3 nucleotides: TGCGCCAGCACACATCCCGAAGCAGGGGACTACGAGCAGTACTTC. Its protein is CASTHPEAGDYEQYF.

The CDR3 sequence is CASSVDWASGTDTQYF. CDR3 bases: TGTGCCAGCAGCGTAGATTGGGCTAGCGGCACAGATACGCAGTATTTT. The chain recombines TRBV9 with TRBJ2-3; the D gene is possibly TRBD2 (6 bases). V dropped 0 bases and J dropped 1 base, with 12 bases sitting between them. The germline V gene has CDR1 SGDLS and CDR2 YYNGEE. The CDR3 loop spans 16 amino acids.

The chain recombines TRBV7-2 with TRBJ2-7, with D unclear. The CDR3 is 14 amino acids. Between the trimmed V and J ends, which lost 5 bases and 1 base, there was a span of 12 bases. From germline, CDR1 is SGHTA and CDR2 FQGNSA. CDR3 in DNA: TGTGCCAGCAGCCTAGACTGGATTTCCTACGAGCAGTACTTC. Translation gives CASSLDWISYEQYF.

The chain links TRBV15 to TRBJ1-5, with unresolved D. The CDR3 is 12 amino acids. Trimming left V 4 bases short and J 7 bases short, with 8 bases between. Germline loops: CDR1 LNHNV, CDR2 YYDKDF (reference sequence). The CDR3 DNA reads TGTGCCACCAGCAAGTGGCAGCAGCCCCAGCATTTT. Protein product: CATSKWQQPQHF.

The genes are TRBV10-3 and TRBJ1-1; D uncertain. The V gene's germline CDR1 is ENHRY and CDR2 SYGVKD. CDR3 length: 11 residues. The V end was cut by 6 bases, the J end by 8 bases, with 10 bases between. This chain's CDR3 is CAIRNRMEAFF. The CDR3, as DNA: TGTGCCATCAGGAACAGAATGGAAGCTTTCTTT.

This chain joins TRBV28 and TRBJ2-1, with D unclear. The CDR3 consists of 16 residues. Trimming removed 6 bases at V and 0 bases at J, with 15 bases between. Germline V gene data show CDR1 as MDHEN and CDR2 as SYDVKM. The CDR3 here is CASSPLKGNSYNEQFF. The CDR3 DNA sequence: TGTGCCAGCAGCCCTCTGAAGGGTAACTCCTACAATGAGCAGTTCTTC.

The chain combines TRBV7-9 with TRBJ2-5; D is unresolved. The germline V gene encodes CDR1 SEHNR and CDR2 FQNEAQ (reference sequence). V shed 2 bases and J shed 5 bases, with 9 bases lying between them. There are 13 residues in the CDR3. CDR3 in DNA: TGTGCCAGCAGCTTAATTACAGCGGAGACCCAGTACTTC. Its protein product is CASSLITAETQYF.

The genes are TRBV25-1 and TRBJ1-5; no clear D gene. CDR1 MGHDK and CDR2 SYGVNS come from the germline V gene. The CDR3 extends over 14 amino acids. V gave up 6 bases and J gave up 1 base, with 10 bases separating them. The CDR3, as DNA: TGTGCCAGCAGGCACATAACAAGCAATCAGCCCCAGCATTTT. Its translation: CASRHITSNQPQHF.

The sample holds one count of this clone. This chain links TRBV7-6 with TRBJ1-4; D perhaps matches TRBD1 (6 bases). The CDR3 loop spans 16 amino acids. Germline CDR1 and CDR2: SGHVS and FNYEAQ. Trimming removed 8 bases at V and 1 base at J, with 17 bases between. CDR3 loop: CASSRQAEGTNEKLFF. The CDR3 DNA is TGTGCCAGCTCCCGACAGGCGGAGGGAACTAATGAAAAACTGTTTTTT.